The 31 T cell receptor beta chains given below trace back to one sample, sequenced in a study of OX40 agonist ivuxolimab in advanced cancers. The assay was immunoSEQ multiplex PCR, and TCRdb's table has in-frame clones only and misses some. Of tens of thousands of clones in the sample, over 75% were seen once. The sample consisted of CD4+ or CD8+ T cells sorted from blood, taken in a trial of the OX40 agonist ivuxolimab. These receptors came from an adult with an advanced solid tumor such as melanoma, head and neck, liver or kidney cancer.

The chain combines TRBV4-1 with TRBJ1-2; D is perhaps TRBD1 (5 bases). The germline V gene encodes CDR1 MGHRA and CDR2 YSYEKL. The V end was cut by 1 base, the J end by 6 bases, with 9 bases between. This CDR3 is built from 13 residues. CDR3 sequence reads: CASSQARGHGYTF. CDR3 DNA sequence: TGCGCCAGCAGCCAAGCGAGGGGCCATGGCTACACCTTC.

The rearrangement links TRBV11-2 to TRBJ2-5, with 11 bases lining up with TRBD2. There are 19 residues in the CDR3. V dropped 0 bases and J dropped 4; count of bases not matched to a gene: 13. CDR1 is SGHAT, CDR2 FQNNGV, per germline. The DNA for the CDR3 is TGTGCCAGCAGCTTAGAAGCACTAGCGGGGGCCCGAGGGTTAGAGACCCAGTACTTC. This gives the protein CASSLEALAGARGLETQYF.

The V and J genes are TRBV7-2 and TRBJ2-3, with TRBD2 matching over 7 bases. The germline CDR1 and CDR2 sequences are SGHTA and FQGNSA. The CDR3 runs to 15 residues. V gave up 5 bases and J gave up 1 base; unmatched junction bases: 6. The CDR3 loop is CASSPAGSRTDTQYF. CDR3 sequence (DNA): TGTGCCAGCAGCCCAGCGGGATCCCGCACAGATACGCAGTATTTT.

The V gene is TRBV4-2, the J gene TRBJ2-3, with D tentatively TRBD2 (7 bases). CDR1 and CDR2 from the germline V gene are LGHNA and YNFKEQ. The CDR3 has 16 amino acids. Trimming pared 0 bases from V and 6 bases from J, leaving 16 bases between. The CDR3 reads CASSQEGGAWRDTQYF. The CDR3, as DNA: TGTGCCAGCAGCCAAGAGGGGGGGGCCTGGAGGGATACGCAGTATTTT.

The chain employs TRBV9 and TRBJ2-3; D gene ambiguous. This CDR3 has 17 residues. The V end lost 7 bases, the J end lost 0 bases, and 21 bases lay between the germline ends. Germline values: CDR1 SGDLS, CDR2 YYNGEE. CDR3 amino acids: CASSRYSRDLSTDTQYF. For the CDR3, the DNA is TGTGCCAGCTCCCGATACTCACGAGACTTGAGCACAGATACGCAGTATTTT.

The chain is built from TRBV7-8 and TRBJ1-4; D ambiguous. Looked up from germline, CDR1 is SGHVS and CDR2 is FQNEAQ. The CDR3 consists of 15 residues. Trimming removed 6 bases at V and 1 base at J, with 12 bases between. CDR3 protein: CASSPFLLTNEKLFF. CDR3 sequence (DNA): TGTGCCAGCAGTCCGTTTTTACTAACTAATGAAAAACTGTTTTTT.

The chain is built from TRBV5-4 and TRBJ2-6; 9 nucleotides agree with TRBD1. This CDR3 has 17 residues. With 4 bases clipped from V and 2 bases from J, the junction kept 7 bases outside the gene matches. In germline, CDR1 is SGHNT, CDR2 YYREEE (reference sequence). CDR3 nucleotide sequence: TGTGCCAGCAGCCCGGGACAGGGCGTTCCTGGGGCCAACGTCCTGACTTTC. As protein: CASSPGQGVPGANVLTF.

The chain is built from TRBV7-2 and TRBJ1-5; no firm D call. The ends were cut back, 3 bases at V and 4 bases at J, with 13 bases in the middle. CDR1 is SGHTA, CDR2 FQGNSA, per germline. The CDR3 sequence is 15 residues long. This CDR3 reads CASSLVTVGNQPQHF. CDR3 coding DNA: TGTGCCAGCAGCTTGGTAACAGTCGGGAATCAGCCCCAGCATTTT. The full variable domain, rest sourced from reference TRBV7-2 and TRBJ1-5, is GAGVSQSPSNKVTEKGKDVELRCDPISGHTALYWYRQSLGQGLEFLIYFQGNSAPDKSGLPSDRFSAERTGGSVSTLTIQRTQQEDSAVYLCASSLVTVGNQPQHFGDGTRLSIL.

V is TRBV15 and J is TRBJ2-7; D possibly uses TRBD1 or TRBD2 (5 bases each). The CDR3 contains 14 residues. Germline CDR1 reads LNHNV; CDR2 reads YYDKDF (reference sequence). The V end lost 5 bases, the J end lost 0 bases, and 11 bases lay between the germline ends. The CDR3 spells CATSSGTASYEQYF. CDR3 nucleotides: TGTGCCACCAGCTCCGGGACGGCCTCCTACGAGCAGTACTTC.

The J gene is TRBJ1-5, the V gene TRBV7-2, with D possibly being TRBD1 (6 bases). Germline loops: CDR1 SGHTA, CDR2 FQGNSA. The germline V and J ends were trimmed by 4 bases and 2 bases, with 12 bases remaining between them. The CDR3 consists of 15 residues. CDR3 DNA: TGTGCCAGCAGCTCCACAGGGCGGGGCAATCAGCCCCAGCATTTT. This sequence encodes CASSSTGRGNQPQHF.

This clone was seen a single time. The chain combines TRBV5-1 with TRBJ2-7; TRBD1 matches at 9 bases. Trimming took 3 bases from V and 6 from J; bases not matched to a gene: 10. This CDR3 region has 15 residues. CDR1 SGHRS and CDR2 YFSETQ come from the germline V gene. In DNA form, the CDR3 reads TGCGCCAGCAGCTGGCCGACCGGGACAGGGAGCGAGCAGTACTTC. Protein: CASSWPTGTGSEQYF.

J is TRBJ2-7 and V is TRBV5-1; D might be TRBD1 or TRBD2, each matching 6 bases. The CDR3 length is 14 residues. V was trimmed by 3 bases and J by 2 bases, leaving 12 bases between them. The V gene's germline CDR1 is SGHRS and CDR2 YFSETQ. The DNA for the CDR3 is TGCGCCAGCAGCTCGGGGGCTAGTCCCTACGAGCAGTACTTC. Residues: CASSSGASPYEQYF.

This rearrangement joins TRBV7-2 to TRBJ1-1; possibly TRBD1 for D (5 bases). This CDR3 comprises 13 residues. V lost 2 bases and J lost 4, with 8 bases in between. CDR1 SGHTA and CDR2 FQGNSA come from the germline V gene. The CDR3 DNA reads as TGTGCCAGCAGCTTAAAGGGGAGCACTGAAGCTTTCTTT. Translated: CASSLKGSTEAFF.

This clone was seen a single time. This rearrangement joins TRBV7-2 to TRBJ2-2; D unresolved. Trimming pared 4 bases from V and 3 bases from J, leaving 6 bases between. This CDR3 has 13 residues. Germline CDR1 and CDR2: SGHTA and FQGNSA. The CDR3 reads CASSSLYTGELFF. In DNA, the CDR3 is TGTGCCAGCAGCTCCTTGTACACCGGGGAGCTGTTTTTT.

The chain joins TRBV11-3 to TRBJ2-2, with 8 bases matching TRBD1. The CDR3 extends over 16 amino acids. Trimming cost V 5 bases and J 2 bases; bases outside gene matches: 7. From germline, CDR1 is SGHNT and CDR2 YENEEA. The CDR3 nucleotides are TGTGCCAGCAGCCCCGGACAGGGTAGCAACACCGGGGAGCTGTTTTTT. Its translation: CASSPGQGSNTGELFF.

V and J are TRBV30 and TRBJ2-7; 9 nucleotides agree with TRBD1. Germline loops: CDR1 GTSNPN, CDR2 SVGIG (reference sequence). The CDR3 has 13 residues. V dropped 0 bases and J dropped 6; count of bases not matched to a gene: 3. As DNA, the CDR3 is TGTGCCTGGAGTGTTGAGGACAGGGGCGAGCAGTACTTC. This codes for CAWSVEDRGEQYF. Using reference TRBV30 and TRBJ2-7 for the parts outside the CDR3, the full variable domain is SQTIHQWPATLVQPVGSPLSLECTVEGTSNPNLYWYRQAAGRGLQLLFYSVGIGQISSEVPQNLSASRPQDRQFILSSKKLLLSDSGFYLCAWSVEDRGEQYFGPGTRLTVT.

The genes are TRBV9 and TRBJ2-5; tentatively, D is TRBD1 (6 bases). The CDR3 covers 16 residues. Per germline, CDR1 SGDLS and CDR2 YYNGEE. V lost 0 bases, J lost 5 bases, and 17 bases lay in between. CDR3 region: CASSVAPTGLGETQYF. CDR3 sequence (DNA): TGTGCCAGCAGCGTAGCACCTACAGGGTTGGGGGAGACCCAGTACTTC.

On this clone: The germline gene is not matched at one end of the junction; a read error may be the cause. The chain is built from TRBV5-1 and TRBJ2-7; D is perhaps TRBD1 (6 bases). Germline CDR1 SGHRS, CDR2 YFSETQ. The CDR3 sequence is 14 residues long. CDR3 sequence: CASNLQGRGYEQYF. The CDR3 DNA is TGCGCCAGCAACTTGCAGGGGCGAGGCTACGAGCAGTACTTC.

The V and J genes are TRBV19 and TRBJ2-7, with 9 bases fitting TRBD1. Germline CDR1 is LNHDA and CDR2 is SQIVND (reference sequence). The trim removed 3 bases at V and 7 bases at J, leaving 7 bases unmatched. The CDR3 has 14 amino acids. CDR3 in DNA: TGTGCCAGTAGTATCCTACAGGGGGCGGGGGAGCAGTACTTC. It yields the protein CASSILQGAGEQYF.

V is TRBV23-1 and J is TRBJ1-1; 8 bases agree with TRBD1. TRBV23-1 is an open reading frame whose function is uncertain. There are 16 residues in the CDR3. Unmatched junction bases numbered 9, after V lost 6 bases and J lost 0 bases. The CDR3 reads CASRGQVWGLNTEAFF. CDR3 in DNA: TGCGCCAGCAGGGGACAGGTTTGGGGCCTGAACACTGAAGCTTTCTTT.

The chain uses TRBV5-4 and TRBJ2-5; no clear D. The CDR3 covers 14 residues. Germline V lookup: CDR1 SGHNT, CDR2 YYREEE (reference sequence). The ends were cut back, 0 bases at V and 4 bases at J, with 10 bases in the middle. The CDR3, as DNA: TGTGCCAGCAGCTTGGCGGCGATCCGAGAGACCCAGTACTTC. This encodes CASSLAAIRETQYF.

This clone appeared a single time. The chain couples TRBV11-1 to TRBJ2-1; TRBD1 matches at 9 bases. The CDR3 has 15 amino acids. CDR1 SGHAT and CDR2 FQDESV come from the germline V gene (reference sequence). J gave up 7 bases and V 5 bases, and 9 bases lay outside the gene matches. DNA for the CDR3: TGTGCCAGCAGCCCTGGGACAGGGAATACTAATGAGCAGTTCTTC. Its translation: CASSPGTGNTNEQFF.

V is TRBV4-1 and J is TRBJ2-1; no definite D call. There are 17 residues in the CDR3. V gave up 4 bases and J gave up 0 bases, with 16 bases separating them. CDR1 MGHRA and CDR2 YSYEKL come from the germline V gene. The CDR3, as DNA: TGCGCCAGCAGCCCCTCCCCTCTTGCGGACTCCTACAATGAGCAGTTCTTC. It encodes CASSPSPLADSYNEQFF.

This clone was recorded only once. This rearrangement joins TRBV5-1 to TRBJ2-1; D tentatively reads TRBD1 or TRBD2 (6 bases each). Trimming removed 3 bases from V and 6 bases from J, with 16 bases in between. CDR3 size: 15 residues. In germline, CDR1 is SGHRS, CDR2 YFSETQ. DNA of the CDR3: TGCGCCAGCAGCTCCCGGCCGGGGGCCGGCAATGAGCAGTTCTTC. Its translation: CASSSRPGAGNEQFF.

This clone has only one observation. V and J are TRBV5-4 and TRBJ1-2, with D unclear. Germline V gene lookup returns CDR1 SGHNT and CDR2 YYREEE (reference sequence). The V and J ends lost 3 bases and 3 bases respectively, with 15 bases between them. The CDR3 covers 15 residues. DNA of the CDR3: TGTGCCAGCAGCTACGTGGGCCAAGCGGACTATGGCTACACCTTC. It is translated as CASSYVGQADYGYTF.

The CDR3 protein is CASSPGTGEQYF. The CDR3 DNA follows: TGTGCCAGCAGCCCCGGGACGGGGGAGCAGTACTTC. The chain recombines TRBV6-5 with TRBJ2-7; D may be TRBD1 or TRBD2 (5 bases each). This CDR3 region has 12 residues. The germline V and J ends were trimmed by 6 bases and 7 bases, with 13 bases remaining between them. The germline V gene encodes CDR1 MNHEY and CDR2 SVGAGI.

This sequence joins TRBV27 and TRBJ1-4; D perhaps matches TRBD1 (6 bases). Trimming removed 6 bases from V and 13 bases from J, with 21 bases in between. Germline CDR1 and CDR2: MNHEY and SMNVEV (reference sequence). The CDR3 has 14 residues. CDR3 coding DNA: TGTGCCAGCAGGAAGGGGGGAATTGCTACTGGACTGTTTTTT. Its translation: CASRKGGIATGLFF.

The rearrangement uses TRBV5-1 and TRBJ1-3, with a possible D match to TRBD1 (6 bases). Trimming took 2 bases from V and 2 from J, leaving 17 bases between them. This CDR3 region has 17 residues. Germline CDR1 reads SGHRS; CDR2 reads YFSETQ. This CDR3 reads CASSLGQSLAAGNTIYF. CDR3 sequence (DNA): TGCGCCAGCAGCTTAGGACAGAGCCTAGCAGCTGGAAACACCATATATTTT.

J is TRBJ1-6 and V is TRBV7-2; a possible D gene is TRBD1 (5 bases). The CDR3 spans 15 residues. V was trimmed by 2 bases and J by 4 bases, leaving 9 bases between them. Per germline, CDR1 SGHTA and CDR2 FQGNSA. The CDR3 DNA is TGTGCCAGCAGCTTACAGGGAGGGTATAATTCACCCCTCCACTTT. Amino acids: CASSLQGGYNSPLHF.

The rearrangement links TRBV25-1 to TRBJ1-1; perhaps TRBD1 as D (5 bases). The V end was cut by 3 bases, the J end by 11 bases, with 19 bases between. The CDR3 sequence is 14 residues long. CDR1 MGHDK and CDR2 SYGVNS come from the germline V gene. The CDR3 spells CASSEAGETRRAFF. The CDR3 coding sequence is TGTGCCAGCAGTGAGGCGGGGGAGACTCGCCGGGCTTTCTTT.

V gene TRBV4-2 combines with J gene TRBJ2-5; 7 bases are a match to TRBD1. The germline gives CDR1 LGHNA, CDR2 YNFKEQ. The length of the CDR3 is 16 residues. Losses at the gene ends were 4 bases for V and 2 bases for J; bases not matched to a gene: 10. Written as DNA, the CDR3 is TGTGCCAGCAGCCCTGGACAGGACCAGGGGCAAGAGACCCAGTACTTC. This gives the protein CASSPGQDQGQETQYF.